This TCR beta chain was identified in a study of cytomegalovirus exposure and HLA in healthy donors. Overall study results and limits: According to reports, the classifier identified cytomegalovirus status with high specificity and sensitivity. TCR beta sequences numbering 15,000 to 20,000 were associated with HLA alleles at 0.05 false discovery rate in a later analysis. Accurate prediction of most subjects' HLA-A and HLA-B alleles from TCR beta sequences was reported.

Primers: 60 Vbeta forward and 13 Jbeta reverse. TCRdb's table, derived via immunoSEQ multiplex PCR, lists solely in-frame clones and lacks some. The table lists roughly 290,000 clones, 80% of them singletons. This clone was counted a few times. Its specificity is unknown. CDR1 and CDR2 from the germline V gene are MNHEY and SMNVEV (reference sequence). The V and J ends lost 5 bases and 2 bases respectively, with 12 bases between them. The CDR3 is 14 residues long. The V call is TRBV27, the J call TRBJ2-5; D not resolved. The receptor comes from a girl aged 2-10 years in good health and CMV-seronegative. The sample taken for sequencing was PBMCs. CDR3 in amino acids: CASSPIGRQETQYF. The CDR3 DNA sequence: TGTGCCAGCAGTCCTATTGGTCGGCAAGAGACCCAGTACTTC.